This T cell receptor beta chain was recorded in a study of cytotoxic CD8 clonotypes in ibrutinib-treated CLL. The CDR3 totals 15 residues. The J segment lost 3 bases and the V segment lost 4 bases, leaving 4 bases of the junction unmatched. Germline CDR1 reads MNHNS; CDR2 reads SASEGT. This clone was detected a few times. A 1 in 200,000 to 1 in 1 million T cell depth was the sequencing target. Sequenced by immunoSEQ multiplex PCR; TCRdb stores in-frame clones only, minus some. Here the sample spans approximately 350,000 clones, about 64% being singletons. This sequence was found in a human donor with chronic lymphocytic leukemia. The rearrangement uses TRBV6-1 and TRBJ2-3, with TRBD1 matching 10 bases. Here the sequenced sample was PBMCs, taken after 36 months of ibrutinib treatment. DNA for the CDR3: TGTGCCAGCAGTGCTCGGACAGGGGGGACAGATACGCAGTATTTT. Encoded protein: CASSARTGGTDTQYF.